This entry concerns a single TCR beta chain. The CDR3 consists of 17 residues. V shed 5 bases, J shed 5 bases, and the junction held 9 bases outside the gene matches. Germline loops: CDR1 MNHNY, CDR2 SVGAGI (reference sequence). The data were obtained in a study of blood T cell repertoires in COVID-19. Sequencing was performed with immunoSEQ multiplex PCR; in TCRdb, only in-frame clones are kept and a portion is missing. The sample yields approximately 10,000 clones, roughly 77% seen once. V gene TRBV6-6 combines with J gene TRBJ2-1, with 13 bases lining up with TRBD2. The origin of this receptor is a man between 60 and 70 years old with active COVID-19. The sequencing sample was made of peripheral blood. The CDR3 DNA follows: TGTGCCAGCAGTCGCTCCCGGACTAGCGGGAGAGACAATGAGCAGTTCTTC. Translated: CASSRSRTSGRDNEQFF.